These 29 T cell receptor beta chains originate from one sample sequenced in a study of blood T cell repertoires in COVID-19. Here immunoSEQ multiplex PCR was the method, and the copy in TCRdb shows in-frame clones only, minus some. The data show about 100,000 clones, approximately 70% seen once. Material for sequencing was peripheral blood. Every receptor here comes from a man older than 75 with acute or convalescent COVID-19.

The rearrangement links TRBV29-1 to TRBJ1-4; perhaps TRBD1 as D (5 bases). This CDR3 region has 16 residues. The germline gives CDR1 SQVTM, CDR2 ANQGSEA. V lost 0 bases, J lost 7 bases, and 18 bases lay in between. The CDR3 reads CSVEEPRKGFSEKLFF. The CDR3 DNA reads TGCAGCGTTGAAGAGCCGAGAAAGGGGTTTAGTGAAAAACTGTTTTTT.

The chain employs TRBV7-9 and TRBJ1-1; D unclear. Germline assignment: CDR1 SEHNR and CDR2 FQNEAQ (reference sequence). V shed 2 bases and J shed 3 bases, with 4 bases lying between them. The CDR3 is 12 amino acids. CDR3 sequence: CASSLQDTEAFF. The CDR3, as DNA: TGTGCCAGCAGCTTACAGGACACTGAAGCTTTCTTT. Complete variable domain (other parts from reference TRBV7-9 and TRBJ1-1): DTGVSQNPRHKITKRGQNVTFRCDPISEHNRLYWYRQTLGQGPEFLTYFQNEAQLEKSRLLSDRFSAERPKGSFSTLEIQRTEQGDSAMYLCASSLQDTEAFFGQGTRLTVV.

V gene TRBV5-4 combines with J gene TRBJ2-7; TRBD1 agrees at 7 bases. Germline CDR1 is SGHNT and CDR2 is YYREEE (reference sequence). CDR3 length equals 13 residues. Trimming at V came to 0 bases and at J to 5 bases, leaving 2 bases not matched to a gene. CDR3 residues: CASSLEGTDEQYF. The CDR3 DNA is TGTGCCAGCAGCTTGGAAGGGACAGACGAGCAGTACTTC.

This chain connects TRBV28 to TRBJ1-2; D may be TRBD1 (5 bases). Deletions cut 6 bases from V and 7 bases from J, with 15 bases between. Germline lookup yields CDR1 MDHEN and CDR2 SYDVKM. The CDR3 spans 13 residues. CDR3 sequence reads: CASSSLQGFGYTF. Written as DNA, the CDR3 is TGTGCCAGCAGCTCGCTGCAGGGATTTGGCTACACCTTC.

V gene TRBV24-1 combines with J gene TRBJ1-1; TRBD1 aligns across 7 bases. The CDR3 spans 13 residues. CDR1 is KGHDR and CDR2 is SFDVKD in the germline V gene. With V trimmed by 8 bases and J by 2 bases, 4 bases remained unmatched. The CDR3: CATKGQLNTEAFF. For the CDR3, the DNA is TGTGCCACCAAGGGACAGCTTAACACTGAAGCTTTCTTT.

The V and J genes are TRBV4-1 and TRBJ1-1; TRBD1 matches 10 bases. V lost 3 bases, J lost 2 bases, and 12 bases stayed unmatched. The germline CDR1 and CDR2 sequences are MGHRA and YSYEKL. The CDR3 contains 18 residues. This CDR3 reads CASSQGTGALMLNTEAFF. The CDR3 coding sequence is TGCGCCAGCAGCCAGGGGACAGGGGCCCTCATGTTAAACACTGAAGCTTTCTTT.

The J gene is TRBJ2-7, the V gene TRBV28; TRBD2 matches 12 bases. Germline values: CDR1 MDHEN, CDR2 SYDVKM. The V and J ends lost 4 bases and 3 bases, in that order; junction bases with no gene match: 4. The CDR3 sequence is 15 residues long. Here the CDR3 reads CASSSRTSGNYEQYF. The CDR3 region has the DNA TGTGCCAGCAGTTCTCGGACTAGCGGGAACTACGAGCAGTACTTC.

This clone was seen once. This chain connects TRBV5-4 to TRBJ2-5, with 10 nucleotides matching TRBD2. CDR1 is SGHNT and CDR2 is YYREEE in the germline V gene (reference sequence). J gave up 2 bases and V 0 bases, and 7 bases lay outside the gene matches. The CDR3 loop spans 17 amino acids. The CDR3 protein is CASSLAQASGGQETQYF. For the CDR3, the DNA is TGTGCCAGCAGCTTGGCGCAGGCTAGCGGGGGACAAGAGACCCAGTACTTC.

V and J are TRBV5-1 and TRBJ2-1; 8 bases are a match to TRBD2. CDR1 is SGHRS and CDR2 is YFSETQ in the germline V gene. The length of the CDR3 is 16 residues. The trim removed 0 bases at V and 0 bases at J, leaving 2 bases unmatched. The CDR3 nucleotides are TGCGCCAGCAGCTTGGCGGGAGGGGGCTCCTACAATGAGCAGTTCTTC. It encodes CASSLAGGGSYNEQFF.

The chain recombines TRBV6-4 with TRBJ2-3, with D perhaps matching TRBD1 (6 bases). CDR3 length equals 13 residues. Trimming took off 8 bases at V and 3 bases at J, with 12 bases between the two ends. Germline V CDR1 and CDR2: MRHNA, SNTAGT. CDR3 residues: CASAGTWTDTQYF. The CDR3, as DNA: TGTGCCAGCGCCGGGACATGGACAGATACGCAGTATTTT.

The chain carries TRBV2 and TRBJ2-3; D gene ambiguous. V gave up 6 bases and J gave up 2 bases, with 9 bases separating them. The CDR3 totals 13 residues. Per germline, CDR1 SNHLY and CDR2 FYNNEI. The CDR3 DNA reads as TGTGCCAGCAGCTCGGAGTACACAGATACGCAGTATTTT. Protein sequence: CASSSEYTDTQYF.

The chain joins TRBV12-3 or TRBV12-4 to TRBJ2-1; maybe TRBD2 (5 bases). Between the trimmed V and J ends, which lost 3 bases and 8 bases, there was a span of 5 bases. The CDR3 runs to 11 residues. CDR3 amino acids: CASSLRDEQFF. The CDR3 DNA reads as TGTGCCAGCAGTTTGAGGGATGAGCAGTTCTTC.

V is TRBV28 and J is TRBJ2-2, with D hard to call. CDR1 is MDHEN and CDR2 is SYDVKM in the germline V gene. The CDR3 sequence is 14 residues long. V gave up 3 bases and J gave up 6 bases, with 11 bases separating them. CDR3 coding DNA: TGTGCCAGCAGTTTCCCGGAGTTCCCCGGGGAGCTGTTTTTT. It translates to CASSFPEFPGELFF.

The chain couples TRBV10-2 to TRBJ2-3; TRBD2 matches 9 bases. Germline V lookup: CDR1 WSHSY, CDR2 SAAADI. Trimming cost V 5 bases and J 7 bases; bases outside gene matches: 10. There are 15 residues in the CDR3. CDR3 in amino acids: CASSLAGGRLNTQYF. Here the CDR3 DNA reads TGCGCCAGCAGTCTGGCGGGAGGGCGGTTAAATACGCAGTATTTT.

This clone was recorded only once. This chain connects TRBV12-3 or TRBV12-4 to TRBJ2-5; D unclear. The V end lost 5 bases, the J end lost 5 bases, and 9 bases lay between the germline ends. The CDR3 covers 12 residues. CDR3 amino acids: CASSPLGETQYF. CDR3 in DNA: TGTGCCAGCAGTCCCCTCGGGGAGACCCAGTACTTC.

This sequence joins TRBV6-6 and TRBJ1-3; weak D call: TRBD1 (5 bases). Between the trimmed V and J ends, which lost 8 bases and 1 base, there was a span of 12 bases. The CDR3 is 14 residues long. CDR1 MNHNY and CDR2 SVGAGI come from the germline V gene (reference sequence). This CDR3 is CASRDSPSGNTIYF. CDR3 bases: TGTGCCAGCCGAGACAGCCCGTCTGGAAACACCATATATTTT.

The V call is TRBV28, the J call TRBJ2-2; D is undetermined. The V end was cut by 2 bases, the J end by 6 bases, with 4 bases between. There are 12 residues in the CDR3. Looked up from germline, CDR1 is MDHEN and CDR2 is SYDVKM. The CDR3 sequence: CASSLPPGELFF. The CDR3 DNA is TGTGCCAGCAGTTTACCTCCCGGGGAGCTGTTTTTT.

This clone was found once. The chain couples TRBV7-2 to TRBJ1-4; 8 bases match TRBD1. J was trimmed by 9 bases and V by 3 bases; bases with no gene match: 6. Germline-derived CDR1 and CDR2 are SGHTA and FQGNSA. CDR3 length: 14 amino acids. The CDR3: CASSLAGGGKKLFF. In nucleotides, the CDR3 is TGTGCCAGCAGCTTGGCAGGGGGCGGAAAAAAACTGTTTTTT.

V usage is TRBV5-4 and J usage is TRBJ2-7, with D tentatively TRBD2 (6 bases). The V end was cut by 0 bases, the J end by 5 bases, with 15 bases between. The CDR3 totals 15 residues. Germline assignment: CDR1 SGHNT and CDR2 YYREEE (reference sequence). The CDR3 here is CASSLGAGSFHEQYF. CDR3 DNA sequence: TGTGCCAGCAGCTTGGGGGCGGGATCATTCCACGAGCAGTACTTC.

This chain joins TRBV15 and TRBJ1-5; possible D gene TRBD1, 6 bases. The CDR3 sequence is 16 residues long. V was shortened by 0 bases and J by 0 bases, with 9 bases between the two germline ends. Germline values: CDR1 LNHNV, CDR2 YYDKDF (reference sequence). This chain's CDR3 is CATSREAGDSNQPQHF. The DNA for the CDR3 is TGTGCCACCAGCAGAGAAGCAGGGGATAGCAATCAGCCCCAGCATTTT.

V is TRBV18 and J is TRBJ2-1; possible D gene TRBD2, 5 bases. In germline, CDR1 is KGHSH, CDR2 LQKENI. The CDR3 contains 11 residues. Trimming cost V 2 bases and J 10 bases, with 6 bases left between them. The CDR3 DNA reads TGTGCCAGCTCACCAGAGCGGGAGCAGTTCTTC. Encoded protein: CASSPEREQFF.

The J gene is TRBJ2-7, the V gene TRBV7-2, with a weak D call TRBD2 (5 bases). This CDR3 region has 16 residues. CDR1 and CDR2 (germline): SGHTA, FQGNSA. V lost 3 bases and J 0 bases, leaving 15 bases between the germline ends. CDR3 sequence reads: CASSLRERRSSYEQYF. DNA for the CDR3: TGTGCCAGCAGCTTGCGCGAGCGGAGGAGCTCCTACGAGCAGTACTTC.

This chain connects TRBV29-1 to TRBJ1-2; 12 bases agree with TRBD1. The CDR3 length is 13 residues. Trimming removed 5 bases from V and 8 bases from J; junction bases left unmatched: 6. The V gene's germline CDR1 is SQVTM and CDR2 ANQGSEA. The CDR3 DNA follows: TGCAGCGTTATGGGACAGGGGGCTTGGGGCTACACCTTC. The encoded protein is CSVMGQGAWGYTF.

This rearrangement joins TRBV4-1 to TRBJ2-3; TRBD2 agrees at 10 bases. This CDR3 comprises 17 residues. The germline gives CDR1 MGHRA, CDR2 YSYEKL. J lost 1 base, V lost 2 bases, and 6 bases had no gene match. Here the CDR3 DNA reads TGCGCCAGCAGCCAACTGCTAGCGGGAGCGGGCACAGATACGCAGTATTTT. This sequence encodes CASSQLLAGAGTDTQYF.

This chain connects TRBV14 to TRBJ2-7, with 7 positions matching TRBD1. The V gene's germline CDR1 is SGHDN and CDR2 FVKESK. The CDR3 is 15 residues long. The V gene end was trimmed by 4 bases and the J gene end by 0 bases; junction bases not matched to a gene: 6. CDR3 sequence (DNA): TGTGCCAGCAGCCGGACAGGTTCTTTCTCCTACGAGCAGTACTTC. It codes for CASSRTGSFSYEQYF.

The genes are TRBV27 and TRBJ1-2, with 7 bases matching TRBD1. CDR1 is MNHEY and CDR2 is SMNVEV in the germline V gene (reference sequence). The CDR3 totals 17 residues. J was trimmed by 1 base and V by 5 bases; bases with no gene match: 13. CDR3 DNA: TGTGCCAGCAGTCAATACATGGACAGGACCCGTAACTATGGCTACACCTTC. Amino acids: CASSQYMDRTRNYGYTF.

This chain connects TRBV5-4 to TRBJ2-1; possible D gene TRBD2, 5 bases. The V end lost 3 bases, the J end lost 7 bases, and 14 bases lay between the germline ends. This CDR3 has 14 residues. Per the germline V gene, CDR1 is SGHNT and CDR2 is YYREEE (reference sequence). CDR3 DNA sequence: TGTGCCAGCAGCTCCGGGAACACGGTAAATGAGCAGTTCTTC. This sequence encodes CASSSGNTVNEQFF.

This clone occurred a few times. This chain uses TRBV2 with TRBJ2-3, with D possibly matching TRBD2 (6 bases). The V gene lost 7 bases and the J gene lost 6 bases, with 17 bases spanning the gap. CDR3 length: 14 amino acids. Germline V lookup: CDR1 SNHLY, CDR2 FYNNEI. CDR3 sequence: CASTLGGRIDTQYF. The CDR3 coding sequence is TGTGCCAGCACCTTGGGGGGACGCATTGATACGCAGTATTTT.

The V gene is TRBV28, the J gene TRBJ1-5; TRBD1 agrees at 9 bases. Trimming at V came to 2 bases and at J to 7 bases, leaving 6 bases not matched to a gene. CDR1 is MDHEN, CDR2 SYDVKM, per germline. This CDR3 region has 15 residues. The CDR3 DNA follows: TGTGCCAGCAGTTTACCACAGGGGGCGGGACAGCCCCAGCATTTT. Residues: CASSLPQGAGQPQHF.